Listed below are T cell receptor beta chains from one sample, sequenced in a study of T cell responses to AZD1222 COVID-19 vaccine. Only in-frame clones appear in the TCRdb table, and some are missing; sequencing was by immunoSEQ multiplex PCR. This sample yields about 84,000 clones, of which approximately 83% are seen a single time; about 12% belongs to the top ten. The sequenced sample was peripheral blood, obtained 28 days after the second AZD1222 dose. These receptors were taken from an adult who received the AZD1222 COVID-19 vaccine. CDR3s include the opening cysteine and the closing phenylalanine or tryptophan. D genes are given only for firm matches. Clone size is shown for a subset of rows, as once, few, many or a class of expanded clone.

V	D	size	J	CDR3	DNA
TRBV29-1	-	-	TRBJ1-2	CSVLDGLGYTF	TGCAGCGTCCTAGACGGCTTGGGCTACACCTTC
TRBV7-2	TRBD1	-	TRBJ1-3	CASSSRQGRNTIYF	TGTGCCAGCAGCTCACGACAGGGGAGAAACACCATATATTTT
TRBV9	TRBD2	-	TRBJ2-1	CASGLAGGQSYNEQFF	TGTGCCAGCGGACTAGCGGGAGGGCAGTCCTACAATGAGCAGTTCTTC
TRBV2	TRBD1	-	TRBJ1-2	CASNEGQGRNYGYTF	TGTGCCAGCAACGAAGGACAGGGGCGTAACTATGGCTACACCTTC
TRBV4-1	-	-	TRBJ1-5	CASSQQSTGTFNQPQHF	TGCGCCAGCAGCCAACAAAGCACCGGGACATTCAATCAGCCCCAGCATTTT
TRBV11-2	-	-	TRBJ1-1	CASSLVGGANTEAFF	TGTGCCAGCAGCTTAGTGGGTGGGGCGAACACTGAAGCTTTCTTT
TRBV25-1	TRBD2	once	TRBJ2-1	CASSEVAGASSYNEQFF	TGTGCCAGCAGTGAGGTAGCGGGAGCGAGCTCCTACAATGAGCAGTTCTTC
TRBV18	TRBD1	-	TRBJ1-3	CASSKEQGGLFDSGNTIYF	TGTGCCAGCTCAAAAGAACAGGGGGGTCTTTTTGACTCTGGAAACACCATATATTTT
TRBV5-1	TRBD1	-	TRBJ1-2	CASSTAQGLRYGYTF	TGCGCCAGCAGCACGGCACAGGGGTTAAGATATGGCTACACCTTC
TRBV6-5	TRBD1	-	TRBJ1-2	CASSTRDRVHYGYTF	TGTGCCAGCAGTACCCGGGACAGGGTGCACTATGGCTACACCTTC
TRBV7-9	-	-	TRBJ2-5	CASSSQGRARGETQYF	TGTGCCAGCAGCTCCCAGGGGCGGGCCCGAGGTGAGACCCAGTACTTC
TRBV24-1	-	-	TRBJ2-5	CATSDSSGPPLQETQYF	TGTGCCACCAGTGACTCCTCGGGACCGCCCCTTCAAGAGACCCAGTACTTC
TRBV3-1/TRBV3-2	-	once	TRBJ1-2	CASSPEGTYGYTF	TGTGCCAGCAGCCCCGAAGGGACCTATGGCTACACCTTC
TRBV12-3/TRBV12-4	-	-	TRBJ1-1	CANRVGKNTEAFF	TGTGCCAACAGGGTTGGGAAGAACACTGAAGCTTTCTTT
TRBV6-5	TRBD1	-	TRBJ1-3	CASRGIQGVGNTIYF	TGTGCCAGCAGAGGGATACAGGGGGTGGGAAACACCATATATTTT
TRBV15	-	-	TRBJ1-2	CATSPTAGYGYTF	TGTGCCACCAGCCCGACAGCGGGCTATGGCTACACCTTC
TRBV6-2/TRBV6-3	-	-	TRBJ1-1	CASSAGTAAMNTEAFF	TGTGCCAGCAGTGCCGGGACTGCGGCTATGAACACTGAAGCTTTCTTT
TRBV7-2	-	few	TRBJ1-3	CASSSPSPSERNTIYF	TGTGCCAGCAGCTCGCCCTCACCCTCGGAGAGAAACACCATATATTTT
TRBV6-1	TRBD1	-	TRBJ2-3	CASSEAGRDRVPYF	TGTGCCAGCAGTGAAGCAGGACGGGACAGGGTCCCGTATTTT
TRBV15	-	-	TRBJ1-2	CATSRGREEGYTF	TGTGCCACCAGCAGAGGACGGGAAGAAGGCTACACCTTC
TRBV9	-	-	TRBJ2-2	CASSVTVASSGTGELFF	TGTGCCAGCAGCGTAACGGTTGCGAGTTCGGGCACCGGGGAGCTGTTTTTT
TRBV2	-	-	TRBJ1-4	CASRSKQGRGDEKLFF	TGTGCCAGCAGGTCAAAACAGGGAAGAGGAGATGAAAAACTGTTTTTT
TRBV7-8	-	-	TRBJ2-7	CASSPRELGGEQYF	TGTGCCAGCAGCCCCAGGGAACTAGGTGGGGAGCAGTACTTC
TRBV19	-	-	TRBJ2-7	CASSIDSWAYEQYF	TGTGCCAGTAGTATAGATAGTTGGGCCTACGAGCAGTACTTC
TRBV28	-	-	TRBJ1-5	CASTLGGYQPQHF	TGTGCCAGCACCCTCGGGGGTTATCAGCCCCAGCATTTT
TRBV21-1	-	-	TRBJ1-2	CASSISQVRYGYTF	TGTGCCAGCAGCATCTCGCAGGTGCGCTATGGCTACACCTTC
TRBV10-2	-	-	TRBJ1-2	CASSESEGLVGGYTF	TGCGCCAGCAGTGAGTCGGAAGGGTTGGTAGGTGGCTACACCTTC
TRBV19	-	-	TRBJ2-6	CASSRDSGANVLTF	TGTGCCAGTAGTCGGGACTCTGGGGCCAACGTCCTGACTTTC
TRBV3-1/TRBV3-2	-	once	TRBJ2-1	CASSLPGRWLEQFF	TGTGCCAGCAGCCTACCCGGACGTTGGTTGGAGCAGTTCTTC
TRBV19	-	-	TRBJ2-1	CASSIRGIQISYNEQFF	TGTGCCAGTAGTATCCGTGGGATCCAGATATCATACAATGAGCAGTTCTTC
TRBV29-1	-	-	TRBJ1-2	CSVEEVKGQNYGYTF	TGCAGCGTTGAAGAAGTCAAGGGGCAGAACTATGGCTACACCTTC
TRBV7-8	-	-	TRBJ2-1	CASSLGGASYNEQFF	TGTGCCAGCAGTCTTGGAGGAGCCTCCTACAATGAGCAGTTCTTC
TRBV6-5	-	once	TRBJ1-5	CASIPDTGRTSTQHF	TGTGCCAGCATTCCCGACACCGGCAGGACCTCGACCCAGCATTTT
TRBV5-5	-	-	TRBJ1-2	CASSLALGYTF	TGTGCCAGCAGCCTTGCTCTTGGCTACACCTTC
TRBV7-2	-	-	TRBJ2-1	CASSPSGLTFYNEQFF	TGTGCCAGCAGCCCATCAGGGCTAACCTTTTACAATGAGCAGTTCTTC
TRBV5-1	-	-	TRBJ2-5	CASSLRGAYQETQYF	TGCGCCAGCAGCCTCCGGGGAGCGTACCAAGAGACCCAGTACTTC
TRBV18	-	-	TRBJ2-1	CASSPPWTQYNEQFF	TGTGCCAGCTCACCACCCTGGACACAATACAATGAGCAGTTCTTC
TRBV11-2	-	-	TRBJ1-5	CASSPSVVEPQHF	TGTGCCAGCAGCCCGAGCGTAGTTGAGCCCCAGCATTTT
TRBV6-1	TRBD1	-	TRBJ2-2	CASSERDRGASTNTGELFF	TGTGCCAGCAGTGAAAGGGACAGGGGTGCTAGCACGAACACCGGGGAGCTGTTTTTT
TRBV6-5	-	once	TRBJ2-5	CASSRDIGETQYF	TGTGCCAGCAGCAGGGACATAGGGGAGACCCAGTACTTC
TRBV18	-	-	TRBJ2-1	CASSPPMESSYNEQFF	TGTGCCAGCTCACCACCGATGGAAAGCTCCTACAATGAGCAGTTCTTC
TRBV7-9	TRBD1	-	TRBJ1-6	CASSLTTGQGGSSPLHF	TGTGCCAGCAGCTTAACTACCGGACAGGGTGGGTCTTCACCCCTCCACTTT
TRBV3-1/TRBV3-2	-	-	TRBJ1-1	CASSQDDITGAFF	TGTGCCAGCAGCCAAGACGACATCACCGGAGCTTTCTTT
TRBV14	-	few	TRBJ1-2	CASSQVGAYTF	TGTGCCAGCAGCCAAGTTGGAGCCTACACCTTC
TRBV7-9	TRBD1	-	TRBJ1-6	CASSQDRGLNSPLHF	TGTGCCAGCAGCCAGGACAGGGGGTTGAATTCACCCCTCCACTTT
TRBV19	TRBD1	-	TRBJ1-1	CASSIQGARTEAFF	TGTGCCAGTAGTATACAGGGGGCTCGAACTGAAGCTTTCTTT
TRBV12-3/TRBV12-4	-	-	TRBJ2-2	CASSLDYRGELFF	TGTGCCAGCAGTCTGGACTACCGAGGGGAGCTGTTTTTT
TRBV6-2/TRBV6-3	-	-	TRBJ2-3	CASSSQVPDTQYF	TGTGCCAGCAGTTCCCAGGTCCCAGATACGCAGTATTTT
TRBV6-5	-	-	TRBJ1-3	CASSFGFGAGNTIYF	TGTGCCAGCAGTTTTGGTTTTGGGGCGGGAAACACCATATATTTT
TRBV7-9	TRBD2	-	TRBJ2-7	CASSLIAGGPEDEQYF	TGTGCCAGCAGCTTAATAGCGGGAGGACCCGAGGACGAGCAGTACTTC
TRBV5-8	-	-	TRBJ2-7	CASPRSPRTAGEQYF	TGTGCCAGCCCGAGATCTCCCAGGACTGCAGGCGAGCAGTACTTC
TRBV7-2	TRBD1	-	TRBJ1-3	CASTQGAFGNTIYF	TGTGCCAGCACCCAGGGGGCATTTGGAAACACCATATATTTT
TRBV28	TRBD2	-	TRBJ2-7	CASTRGGRDEQYF	TGTGCCAGCACACGGGGAGGGCGCGACGAGCAGTACTTC
TRBV7-9	-	-	TRBJ1-1	CASSLEGGGTEAFF	TGTGCCAGCAGCTTAGAAGGGGGTGGCACTGAAGCTTTCTTT
TRBV6-6	TRBD1	-	TRBJ1-1	CASRRQGEAFF	TGTGCCAGCAGAAGACAGGGCGAAGCTTTCTTT